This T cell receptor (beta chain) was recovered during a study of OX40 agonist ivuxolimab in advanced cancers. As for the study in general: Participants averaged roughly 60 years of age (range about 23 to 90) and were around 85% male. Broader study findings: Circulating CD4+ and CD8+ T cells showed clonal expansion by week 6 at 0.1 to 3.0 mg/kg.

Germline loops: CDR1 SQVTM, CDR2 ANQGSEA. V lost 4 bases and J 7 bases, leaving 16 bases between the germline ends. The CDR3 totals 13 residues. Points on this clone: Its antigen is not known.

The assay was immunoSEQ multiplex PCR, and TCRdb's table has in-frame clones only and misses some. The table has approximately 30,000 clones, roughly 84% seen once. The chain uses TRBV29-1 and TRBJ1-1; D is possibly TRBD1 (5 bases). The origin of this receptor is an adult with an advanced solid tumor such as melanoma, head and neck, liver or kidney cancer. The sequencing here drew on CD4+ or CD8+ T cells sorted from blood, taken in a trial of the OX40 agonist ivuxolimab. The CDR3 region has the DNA TGCAGCGTTGGGGCCCGGGACGCCTATGAAGCTTTCTTT. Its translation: CSVGARDAYEAFF. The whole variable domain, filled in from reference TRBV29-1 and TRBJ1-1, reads SAVISQKPSRDICQRGTSLTIQCQVDSQVTMMFWYRQQPGQSLTLIATANQGSEATYESGFVIDKFPISRPNLTFSTLTVSNMSPEDSSIYLCSVGARDAYEAFFGQGTRLTVV.